The 5 T cell receptor beta chains given below trace back to one sample, sequenced in a study of STAT5B mutations in CD4+ large granular lymphocyte leukemia. Repertoires were generated with immunoSEQ multiplex PCR, while TCRdb's copy carries only in-frame clones and drops some. The sample has some 38,000 clones, 75% to 85% seen once. Sample: CD4+ T cells from blood buffy coats. These receptors were obtained from a human donor in good health.

The V gene is TRBV6-5, the J gene TRBJ2-5; 7 bases line up with TRBD2. Germline CDR1 MNHEY, CDR2 SVGAGI. This CDR3 contains 14 residues. The V and J ends lost 3 bases and 5 bases, in that order; junction bases with no gene match: 6. The CDR3 DNA reads as TGTGCCAGCAGTTATCGGGGGGTGCGGGAGACCCAGTACTTC. It codes for CASSYRGVRETQYF.

The chain has TRBV29-1 and TRBJ2-5; TRBD2 is a possible D gene (5 bases). Germline loops: CDR1 SQVTM, CDR2 ANQGSEA. The CDR3 has 12 amino acids. With 5 bases removed from V and 9 bases from J, the gap between germline ends came to 16 bases. The CDR3 sequence is CSVSLAAGAQYF. The DNA for the CDR3 is TGCAGCGTTTCTCTTGCGGCCGGGGCCCAGTACTTC.

The gene calls are TRBV27 and TRBJ1-2; a weak D match, TRBD1 (5 bases). The CDR3 loop spans 16 amino acids. Deletions cut 7 bases from V and 4 bases from J, with 22 bases between. In germline, CDR1 is MNHEY, CDR2 SMNVEV (reference sequence). In DNA, the CDR3 is TGTGCCAGCACCCCTTTTGGCAGGGACGATAGCTATGGCTACACCTTC. Amino acid sequence: CASTPFGRDDSYGYTF.

This rearrangement joins TRBV5-1 to TRBJ1-4, with 7 bases matching TRBD1. J was trimmed by 8 bases and V by 1 base; bases with no gene match: 2. Germline-derived CDR1 and CDR2 are SGHRS and YFSETQ. The CDR3 has 13 amino acids. The chain's CDR3 is CASSLTGAEKLFF. The CDR3 DNA reads as TGCGCCAGCAGCTTGACAGGGGCGGAAAAACTGTTTTTT.

The chain is built from TRBV9 and TRBJ1-3, with 9 bases fitting TRBD1. J lost 0 bases, V lost 0 bases, and 4 bases had no gene match. The CDR3 totals 17 residues. Germline V CDR1 and CDR2: SGDLS, YYNGEE. Written as DNA, the CDR3 is TGTGCCAGCAGCGTAGGGGGACAGGGCCGCTCTGGAAACACCATATATTTT. It encodes CASSVGGQGRSGNTIYF. Variable domain in full (rest from reference TRBV9 and TRBJ1-3): DSGVTQTPKHLITATGQRVTLRCSPRSGDLSVYWYQQSLDQGLQFLIQYYNGEERAKGNILERFSAQQFPDLHSELNLSSLELGDSALYFCASSVGGQGRSGNTIYFGEGSWLTVV.